A selection of T cell receptor beta chains follows, all from one sample in a study of blood T cell repertoires in COVID-19. Measured with immunoSEQ multiplex PCR; TCRdb has only the in-frame clones, and not every one. The sample consists of 50,000 or so clones, around four fifths of them appearing once. The sequenced material came from peripheral blood. All receptors come from a man between 45 and 60 years old with acute or convalescent COVID-19. The CDR3 runs from the conserved cysteine through the conserved F or W. Each record gives: V gene, clone size, D gene, J gene, CDR3 DNA, CDR3 protein. The D gene is left open where the match is weak. Only some rows state a clone size, as once, few, many or a class for expanded clones.

>TRBV24-1|-|-|TRBJ1-4
TGTGCCAGTCAGGGCTACGCAAATGAAAAACTGTTTTTT
CASQGYANEKLFF
>TRBV6-5|-|TRBD1|TRBJ1-1
TGTGCCACCGAGGGACAGGGGGCGGTCGGCACTGAAGCTTTCTTT
CATEGQGAVGTEAFF
>TRBV11-3|-|TRBD1|TRBJ2-4
TGTGCCAGCAGCCCAGGGGGAAACATTCAGTACTTC
CASSPGGNIQYF
>TRBV9|-|-|TRBJ1-6
TGTGCCAGCAGCGCCCTAGAATGGAACGATAATTCACCCCTCCACTTT
CASSALEWNDNSPLHF
>TRBV2|-|-|TRBJ2-1
TGTGCCAGCAGTGAACAAAGGGGCAATGAGCAGTTCTTC
CASSEQRGNEQFF
>TRBV5-4|-|TRBD1|TRBJ1-3
TGTGCCAGCAGCAAAAGACAGGGGTTAGAGAGCGTAGGAAACACCATATATTTT
CASSKRQGLESVGNTIYF
>TRBV3-1/TRBV3-2|-|TRBD1|TRBJ1-5
TGTGCCAGCAGCCACGGCAGGGGGCCTAATCAGCCCCAGCATTTT
CASSHGRGPNQPQHF
>TRBV9|-|TRBD1|TRBJ2-2
TGTGCCAGCAGCGTAGCTGGACAGGGGTACACCGGGGAGCTGTTTTTT
CASSVAGQGYTGELFF
>TRBV27|-|TRBD1|TRBJ2-7
TGTGCCAGCAGAACGGGGACAGGCGAAACCTACGAGCAGTACTTC
CASRTGTGETYEQYF
>TRBV11-1|-|-|TRBJ2-2
TGTGCCAGCAGCTTAGCCTTATTGGGACGGACAGCCACCGGGGAGCTGTTTTTT
CASSLALLGRTATGELFF
>TRBV6-6|-|-|TRBJ2-5
TGTGCCAGCATCTTCGGAGGGGGCTCGGGGGAGACCCAGTACTTC
CASIFGGGSGETQYF
>TRBV10-2|-|TRBD2|TRBJ2-1
TGCGCCAGCAAAGGGACTAGCGGGGGAAGTTCCTACAATGAGCAGTTCTTC
CASKGTSGGSSYNEQFF
>TRBV5-1|-|-|TRBJ1-1
TGCGCCAGCAGCTTGGGGAGTGGGGCTTTCTTT
CASSLGSGAFF
>TRBV7-9|once|-|TRBJ2-2
TGTGCCAGCAGCTTGGGACGGGAGCACGGGGAGCTGTTTTTT
CASSLGREHGELFF
>TRBV6-5|-|-|TRBJ1-4
TGTGCCAGCAGGCCCGGGGTGGGTGAAAAACTGTTTTTT
CASRPGVGEKLFF
>TRBV6-5|-|-|TRBJ2-3
TGTGCCAGCACCCCCAAGCGGGTCACAGATACGCAGTATTTT
CASTPKRVTDTQYF
>TRBV7-3|-|-|TRBJ2-7
TGTGCCAGCAGCTCGGTGGAGAACGAGCAGTACTTC
CASSSVENEQYF
>TRBV27|-|TRBD2|TRBJ2-7
TGTGCCAGCAGTTTTCTAGCGGGGGGTAACGAGCAGTACTTC
CASSFLAGGNEQYF
>TRBV28|once|-|TRBJ2-3
TGTGCCAGCAGTCCCGCCAGCGAGTTAACAGATACGCAGTATTTT
CASSPASELTDTQYF
>TRBV6-6|few|TRBD1|TRBJ1-2
TGTGCCTGCTTGGGGACAGACTATGGCTACACCTTC
CACLGTDYGYTF
>TRBV5-4|-|TRBD2|TRBJ2-1
TGTGCCAGCAGCCATCGAGAAGCGGGAGGGGCTATGGTTTGGTACAATGAGCAGTTCTTC
CASSHREAGGAMVWYNEQFF
>TRBV5-1|once|TRBD1|TRBJ1-1
TGCGCCAGCAGCTTGACAGGGGGGGCTGAAGCTTTCTTT
CASSLTGGAEAFF
>TRBV2|once|TRBD1|TRBJ1-2
TGTGCCAGCAGTGAAGCGGGACAGGGGATCGGTGGCTACACCTTC
CASSEAGQGIGGYTF
>TRBV19|-|TRBD1|TRBJ1-2
TGTGCCAGTACCCCAGGGGGCTATGGCTACACCTTC
CASTPGGYGYTF
>TRBV19|once|-|TRBJ1-2
TGTGCCAGTAGTAGGACAGCGGGGGCTAACTATGGCTACACCTTC
CASSRTAGANYGYTF
>TRBV29-1|-|-|TRBJ2-2
TGCAGCGTTAATATGGGGGGTACCGGGGAGCTGTTTTTT
CSVNMGGTGELFF
>TRBV7-9|-|-|TRBJ2-3
TGTGCCAGCGGACTAGATACGCAGTATTTT
CASGLDTQYF
>TRBV11-2|-|TRBD1|TRBJ1-5
TGTGCCAGCTCGGAGGGACAGGGAAATCAGCCCCAGCATTTT
CASSEGQGNQPQHF
>TRBV6-4|-|TRBD1|TRBJ1-1
TGTGCCAGCACATTAGGAGGGGGCAGAAACGTCACTGAAGCTTTCTTT
CASTLGGGRNVTEAFF
>TRBV5-8|-|-|TRBJ2-5
TGTGCCAGCAGCTCCACACAGGGATCCCAAGAGACCCAGTACTTC
CASSSTQGSQETQYF
>TRBV29-1|few|TRBD1|TRBJ1-1
TGCAGCGTTGAAGAAGTGGGACAGGGTTCATACACTGAAGCTTTCTTT
CSVEEVGQGSYTEAFF
>TRBV28|-|-|TRBJ2-6
TGTGCCAGCAGTCTACAGGATCCCGGGGCCAACGTCCTGACTTTC
CASSLQDPGANVLTF
>TRBV11-2|-|TRBD2|TRBJ2-1
TGTGCCAGCAGCTTAGTTAGCGGGGCCTACAATGAGCAGTTCTTC
CASSLVSGAYNEQFF
>TRBV28|-|-|TRBJ1-3
TGTGCCAGCAGTTTATCCTACTTACGATCCTCTGGAAACACCATATATTTT
CASSLSYLRSSGNTIYF
>TRBV7-2|-|TRBD1|TRBJ1-1
TGTGCCAGCAGCCGCGACAGGGGTTTGGAAGCTTTCTTT
CASSRDRGLEAFF
>TRBV13|-|-|TRBJ1-6
TGTGCCAGCAGCTTAGAGTGGGGGGGCGATTCACCCCTCCACTTT
CASSLEWGGDSPLHF
>TRBV6-5|few|TRBD2|TRBJ2-3
TGTGCCAGCAGTTTCAGCGGGACCACAGATACGCAGTATTTT
CASSFSGTTDTQYF
>TRBV19|few|TRBD2|TRBJ2-4
TGTGCCAGTAGCGGGGGACTACCCAAAAACATTCAGTACTTC
CASSGGLPKNIQYF
>TRBV29-1|-|-|TRBJ2-4
TGCAGCGTTCAGGAAGGTAGCAAAAACATTCAGTACTTC
CSVQEGSKNIQYF
>TRBV9|once|-|TRBJ1-5
TGTGCCAGCAGCGTAGGGCAGGGTGGCCAGCCCCAGCATTTT
CASSVGQGGQPQHF
>TRBV6-5|-|TRBD2|TRBJ2-2
TGTGCCAGCACCCCGGGACTAGCGTTCACCGGGGAGCTGTTTTTT
CASTPGLAFTGELFF
>TRBV29-1|-|-|TRBJ1-2
TGCAGCGTTGAAGGGGACACGTCACCCAACTATGGCTACACCTTC
CSVEGDTSPNYGYTF
>TRBV27|-|TRBD2|TRBJ2-1
TGTGCCAGCAGCACCTCTATCGGGAGGGCCCATGAGCAGTTCTTC
CASSTSIGRAHEQFF
>TRBV27|-|TRBD1|TRBJ1-2
TGTGCCAGCAGTACAACGGGGACAGAGAACTATGGCTACACCTTC
CASSTTGTENYGYTF
>TRBV12-3/TRBV12-4|few|-|TRBJ1-4
TGTGCCAGCAGTTTAGAGGAGAGGGAAAAACTGTTTTTT
CASSLEEREKLFF
>TRBV2|-|TRBD1|TRBJ1-2
TGTGCCAGCAGTGAAGCTCTTTTCGGCCTACAGGGGGGCTACACCTTC
CASSEALFGLQGGYTF
>TRBV7-3|-|TRBD1|TRBJ1-6
TGTGCCAGCAGCTTATTAGGACAGGGAGCTTCACCCCTCCACTTT
CASSLLGQGASPLHF
>TRBV6-1|-|-|TRBJ1-3
TGTGCCAGCGCCCGACAGAGTTCTGGAAACACCATATATTTT
CASARQSSGNTIYF
>TRBV7-9|-|TRBD2|TRBJ2-1
TGTGCCAGCAGTCGGGGGGTAATATACAATGAGCAGTTCTTC
CASSRGVIYNEQFF
>TRBV28|-|TRBD1|TRBJ1-1
TGTGCCAGCAGCCGACAGGGTAGGACCACTGAAGCTTTCTTT
CASSRQGRTTEAFF
>TRBV18|-|-|TRBJ1-5
TGTGCCAGCTCACCGGGAGATTCAAGGCCCCAGCATTTT
CASSPGDSRPQHF
>TRBV6-5|-|-|TRBJ2-1
TGTGCCAGCAGTAGAGAGTCCTACAATGAGCAGTTCTTC
CASSRESYNEQFF
>TRBV6-5|-|-|TRBJ2-1
TGTGCCAGCAGCAATACTATGAGTGGCAATGAGCAGTTCTTC
CASSNTMSGNEQFF
>TRBV6-6|-|TRBD1|TRBJ2-1
TGTGCCAGCATCGCGGGGAACAGGGGGAATGAGCAGTTCTTC
CASIAGNRGNEQFF
>TRBV3-1/TRBV3-2|few|-|TRBJ1-2
TGTGCCAGCAGCCAAGATATTAGGACAGCTCTTAACTATGGCTACACCTTC
CASSQDIRTALNYGYTF
>TRBV19|once|TRBD1|TRBJ2-3
TGTGCCAGTAGTTGGAAGGGGACAGGGATTCCAGATACGCAGTATTTT
CASSWKGTGIPDTQYF
>TRBV6-1|-|-|TRBJ1-5
TGTGCCAGCAGTGAGAACAGGATAACGATCATACAGCCCCAGCATTTT
CASSENRITIIQPQHF
>TRBV18|-|-|TRBJ2-7
TGTGCCAGCTCTACTACGGACAGCTACGAGCAGTACTTC
CASSTTDSYEQYF
>TRBV12-5|-|-|TRBJ2-5
TGTGCTAGTGTCCCACTAGATGGGTCCGAGACCCAGTACTTC
CASVPLDGSETQYF
>TRBV14|-|TRBD1|TRBJ1-4
TGTGCCAGCAGCCTCCGGACAGGGAGAACTAATGAAAAACTGTTTTTT
CASSLRTGRTNEKLFF